The 15 T cell receptor beta chains below come from one sample, sequenced in a study of shared clonotypes between healthy human individuals. The data were produced by immunoSEQ multiplex PCR, yet TCRdb's version contains in-frame clones alone and is incomplete. This table holds roughly 520,000 clones, about 96% found once. The sequenced material came from naive CD4+ T cells sorted from blood. Subset reported: CD45RA+ positively selected. These receptors all stem from a woman in her thirties in good health.

A remark on this clone: In the same sample, other DNA sequences code for this CDR3. The V call is TRBV6-1, the J call TRBJ2-1; TRBD2 aligns across 8 bases. Germline-derived CDR1 and CDR2 are MNHNS and SASEGT. The CDR3 spans 15 residues. J lost 0 bases, V lost 5 bases, and 3 bases had no gene match. This CDR3 is CASSLTSGSYNEQFF. CDR3 bases: TGTGCCAGCAGTTTAACTAGCGGCTCCTACAATGAGCAGTTCTTC.

The chain recombines TRBV10-1 with TRBJ2-3; 11 bases map to TRBD2. The CDR3 covers 16 residues. Germline assignment: CDR1 WNHNN and CDR2 SYGVQD (reference sequence). After removal of 2 bases from V and 3 bases from J, the junction contained 4 bases not matched to a gene. CDR3 sequence (DNA): TGCGCCAGCAGTGAGCGTACTAGCGGGAGAACAGATACGCAGTATTTT. Residues: CASSERTSGRTDTQYF.

In this sample, this clone turned up once. The rearrangement uses TRBV5-1 and TRBJ1-1; D might be TRBD1 (6 bases). V lost 1 base and J 0 bases, leaving 16 bases between the germline ends. The CDR3 has 17 residues. Germline V CDR1 and CDR2: SGHRS, YFSETQ. CDR3 nucleotides: TGCGCCAGCAGCTTGATTCAGACAGGCACCCTGAACACTGAAGCTTTCTTT. Translated: CASSLIQTGTLNTEAFF.

Regarding this clone: Other DNA sequences of this sample code for an identical CDR3. This chain uses TRBV5-1 with TRBJ2-1; TRBD2 aligns across 14 bases. The CDR3 loop spans 15 amino acids. V shed 4 bases, J shed 6 bases, and the junction held 3 bases outside the gene matches. Germline lookup yields CDR1 SGHRS and CDR2 YFSETQ. In nucleotides, the CDR3 is TGCGCCAGCAGCACGGGACTAGCGGGGGCCAATGAGCAGTTCTTC. Translated: CASSTGLAGANEQFF. The full variable domain, rest sourced from reference TRBV5-1 and TRBJ2-1, is KAGVTQTPRYLIKTRGQQVTLSCSPISGHRSVSWYQQTPGQGLQFLFEYFSETQRNKGNFPGRFSGRQFSNSRSEMNVSTLELGDSALYLCASSTGLAGANEQFFGPGTRLTVL.

The J gene is TRBJ2-4, the V gene TRBV28; D is possibly TRBD1 (5 bases). V dropped 4 bases and J dropped 0 bases, with 10 bases sitting between them. CDR3 size: 15 residues. Germline V gene sequence: CDR1 MDHEN, CDR2 SYDVKM. The CDR3 loop is CASSYLDRAKNIQYF. The CDR3 DNA follows: TGTGCCAGCAGTTACTTAGACAGAGCCAAAAACATTCAGTACTTC.

The rearrangement uses TRBV10-3 and TRBJ1-5; 7 bases map to TRBD1. Germline V CDR1 and CDR2: ENHRY, SYGVKD. This CDR3 is 15 amino acids long. V lost 6 bases and J lost 9; bases outside the gene matches: 14. CDR3 in DNA: TGTGCCATCAGCCCGACAGGGAGCGGGGGTGGGCCCCAGCATTTT. Its translation: CAISPTGSGGGPQHF.

This clone came up once. The chain recombines TRBV19 with TRBJ2-3; D is perhaps TRBD2 (6 bases). The CDR3 spans 14 residues. Germline-derived CDR1 and CDR2 are LNHDA and SQIVND (reference sequence). Trimming cost V 4 bases and J 1 base, with 9 bases left between them. The CDR3, as DNA: TGTGCCAGTAGTACAGGGACTCGCACAGATACGCAGTATTTT. Protein product: CASSTGTRTDTQYF.

This chain joins TRBV27 and TRBJ2-3; 9 bases are a match to TRBD2. The CDR3 contains 15 residues. Germline lookup yields CDR1 MNHEY and CDR2 SMNVEV (reference sequence). The junction had 7 bases not matched to a gene; V was cut back by 5 bases and J by 4 bases. CDR3 sequence reads: CASSPSPSGADTQYF. The CDR3 bases are TGTGCCAGCAGTCCATCCCCTAGCGGGGCAGATACGCAGTATTTT.

The chain is built from TRBV5-1 and TRBJ2-3; D perhaps matches TRBD2 (6 bases). Trimming took 0 bases from V and 6 from J, leaving 14 bases between them. The CDR3 has 15 residues. Germline lookup yields CDR1 SGHRS and CDR2 YFSETQ. The CDR3 nucleotides are TGCGCCAGCAGCTTGGTTGCGGGATGGACGGATACGCAGTATTTT. Its translation is CASSLVAGWTDTQYF.

The chain joins TRBV5-1 to TRBJ2-5; TRBD2 matches at 9 bases. Germline V CDR1 and CDR2: SGHRS, YFSETQ. The J segment lost 5 bases and the V segment lost 4 bases, leaving 6 bases of the junction unmatched. The length of the CDR3 is 14 residues. The CDR3 reads CASSAGGPGETQYF. The CDR3 region has the DNA TGCGCCAGCAGCGCGGGAGGGCCTGGGGAGACCCAGTACTTC.

This chain uses TRBV19 with TRBJ2-7; 10 positions match TRBD1. The CDR3 extends over 15 amino acids. Germline CDR1 and CDR2: LNHDA and SQIVND (reference sequence). The ends lost 3 bases at V and 6 bases at J; junction bases unmatched: 8. CDR3 sequence (DNA): TGTGCCAGTAGTATGGATCGGGACAGGGGCTCCGAGCAGTACTTC. It specifies CASSMDRDRGSEQYF.

This sequence joins TRBV30 and TRBJ2-1, with unresolved D. This CDR3 is built from 15 residues. V shed 0 bases and J shed 5 bases, with 14 bases lying between them. Per the germline V gene, CDR1 is GTSNPN and CDR2 is SVGIG (reference sequence). DNA of the CDR3: TGTGCCTGGAGTGTACTTGGGCGACGCAACAATGAGCAGTTCTTC. As protein: CAWSVLGRRNNEQFF. Together with reference TRBV30 and TRBJ2-1, the CDR3 gives the full variable domain: SQTIHQWPATLVQPVGSPLSLECTVEGTSNPNLYWYRQAAGRGLQLLFYSVGIGQISSEVPQNLSASRPQDRQFILSSKKLLLSDSGFYLCAWSVLGRRNNEQFFGPGTRLTVL.

The chain couples TRBV19 to TRBJ2-2, with 9 bases aligning to TRBD1. The J segment lost 2 bases and the V segment lost 6 bases, leaving 7 bases of the junction unmatched. Germline-derived CDR1 and CDR2 are LNHDA and SQIVND (reference sequence). The CDR3 is made up of 16 amino acids. The CDR3 coding sequence is TGTGCCAGTAGGGGAAACAGGGGGCGTAACACCGGGGAGCTGTTTTTT. It yields the protein CASRGNRGRNTGELFF.

This clone was seen just once. The rearrangement links TRBV25-1 to TRBJ2-5; 7 nucleotides line up with TRBD1. The J call is in doubt because the DNA end fits TRBJ2-7 better. The CDR3 is 13 residues long. Per germline, CDR1 MGHDK and CDR2 SYGVNS. CDR3: CASSPGQTYEQYF. The CDR3 DNA reads as TGTGCCAGCAGTCCGGGACAGACCTACGAGCAGTACTTC.

This sequence joins TRBV10-3 and TRBJ2-4, with 13 bases that match TRBD2. J gave up 5 bases and V 0 bases, and 7 bases lay outside the gene matches. The CDR3 length is 18 residues. Germline lookup yields CDR1 ENHRY and CDR2 SYGVKD. CDR3 DNA sequence: TGTGCCATCAGTGAGTCGATACTAGCGGGAGGGTACCAAAACATTCAGTACTTC. This codes for CAISESILAGGYQNIQYF.